This T cell receptor beta chain was retrieved from a study of blood T cell repertoires in COVID-19. Study as a whole: Acute and convalescent COVID-19 specimens originated in the United States, Italy and Spain. Sources were T cells, B-cell-depleted T cells, or PBMCs; the material itself was cDNA or gDNA.

This clone has only one observation. Germline loops: CDR1 MNHEY, CDR2 SMNVEV (reference sequence). The CDR3 contains 12 residues. Between the trimmed V and J ends, which lost 3 bases and 7 bases, there was a span of 4 bases. Per the study methods: By means of reference gene primer amplification, nucleated cell counts were estimated. The repertoire was sequenced with immunoSEQ multiplex PCR; TCRdb's copy has only in-frame clones and lacks some. V and J calls and clone size are those listed in that table; D and trimming were worked out from the DNA. The table includes 150,000 to 200,000 clones, 86% detected once.

Material: peripheral blood. This chain uses TRBV27 with TRBJ1-6; D remains unclear. This receptor was identified in a woman aged 80 or older in a cohort sampled during active or convalescent COVID-19. CDR3 protein: CASSFLNSPLHF. In nucleotides, the CDR3 is TGTGCCAGCAGTTTCCTAAATTCACCCCTCCACTTT.